This T cell receptor beta chain was sequenced during a study of blood T cell repertoires in COVID-19. Across the study: Material from acute and convalescent COVID-19 was sourced from the United States, Italy and Spain. T cells, B-cell-depleted T cells, or PBMCs supplied cDNA or gDNA.

The length of the CDR3 is 13 residues. With 0 bases removed from V and 5 bases from J, the gap between germline ends came to 8 bases. CDR1 and CDR2 from the germline V gene are SGHDT and YYEEEE. In the source study's methods: Amplified reference gene primers provided the basis for estimating nucleated cell counts. Data came from immunoSEQ multiplex PCR; TCRdb stores just in-frame clones and leaves some out. V, J and clone size reflect that table, while D and trimming were determined from the DNA. The table records 95,000 to 150,000 clones, 65% to 90% of them present only once. Sequencing was carried out using peripheral blood. This chain joins TRBV5-6 and TRBJ1-2; D is unclear. The source of this sequence is a human donor in a cohort sampled during active COVID-19. CDR3 loop: CASSLGPSYGYTF. The CDR3 coding sequence is TGTGCCAGCAGCTTGGGTCCATCATATGGCTACACCTTC.